The clone carrying this TCR beta chain was detected only a few times. Antigen specificity is unknown. Construction of the TCRbeta library involved unique molecular identifiers. TCRdb called the PCR reads again in MiXCR, with one record for every CDR3 protein. In the table there are a few hundred thousand distinct CDR3 sequences, 25% to 30% of which are singletons. V trimming: 9 bases; J trimming: 10 bases; junction bases outside the gene matches: 7. Germline CDR1 and CDR2: ENHRY and SYGVKD. The CDR3 runs to 13 residues. The sample originates from a study of T-cell reconstitution after alpha-beta-depleted transplantation in children. Study-level findings and limits: Reported findings indicate that, about two months after transplant, alpha-beta T cells came from several hundred expanded clones, which were derived from non-depleted graft cells. High day-60 TCRbeta diversity in some patients came from surviving recipient T cells and thymic progenitors. A year had passed since transplant, and T-cell counts and diversity by then came mostly from newly produced T cells.

The material sequenced was PBMCs, taken before TCRalphabeta/CD19-depleted stem cell transplant. This sequence originates from a boy younger than two with Wiskott-Aldrich syndrome, due to receive a stem cell transplant. The rearrangement links TRBV10-3 to TRBJ1-6; TRBD1 aligns across 9 bases. The CDR3 is CAMGQGLGSPLHF. CDR3 coding DNA: TGTGCCATGGGACAGGGACTCGGCTCACCCCTCCACTTT.